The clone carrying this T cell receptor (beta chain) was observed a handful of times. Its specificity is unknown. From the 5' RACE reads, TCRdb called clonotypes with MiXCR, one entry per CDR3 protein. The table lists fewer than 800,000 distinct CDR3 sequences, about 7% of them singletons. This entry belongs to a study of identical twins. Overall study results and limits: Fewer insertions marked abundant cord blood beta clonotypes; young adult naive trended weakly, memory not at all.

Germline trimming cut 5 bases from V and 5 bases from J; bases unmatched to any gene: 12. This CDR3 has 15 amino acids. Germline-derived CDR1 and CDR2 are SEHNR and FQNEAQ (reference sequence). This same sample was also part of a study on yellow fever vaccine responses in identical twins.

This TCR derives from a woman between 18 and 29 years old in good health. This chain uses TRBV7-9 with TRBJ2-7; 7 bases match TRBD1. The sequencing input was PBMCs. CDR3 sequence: CASSLTTGLNNEQYF. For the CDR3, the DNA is TGTGCCAGCAGCCTTACGACAGGGTTGAACAACGAGCAGTACTTC.